The clone carrying this TCR beta chain showed up just once. Trimming pared 3 bases from V and 5 bases from J, leaving 11 bases between. Germline lookup yields CDR1 SGDLS and CDR2 YYNGEE. This CDR3 has 14 residues. The sample belongs to a study of OX40 agonist ivuxolimab in advanced cancers. About the research overall: Patients were treated with ivuxolimab, an agonistic anti-OX40 (CD134) antibody. Hepatocellular carcinoma, melanoma, renal cell or head and neck cancer occurred in dose-escalation patients.

Assay: immunoSEQ multiplex PCR; the TCRdb copy retains only in-frame clones and omits some. The repertoire holds approximately 70,000 clones, roughly 89% seen once, with about 2.7% in the top ten. The chain carries TRBV9 and TRBJ2-2, with D tentatively TRBD1 (5 bases). The sequence derives from an adult with an advanced solid tumor such as melanoma, head and neck, liver or kidney cancer. This material consisted of CD4+ or CD8+ T cells sorted from blood, taken in a trial of the OX40 agonist ivuxolimab. The CDR3 DNA is TGTGCCAGCAGCGGGACAACAGAGACCGGGGAGCTGTTTTTT. Translated, it gives CASSGTTETGELFF.